These 17 T cell receptor beta chains were all obtained from the same sample, sequenced in a study of radiotherapy plus CTLA-4 blockade in lung cancer. Only in-frame clones appear in the TCRdb table, and some are missing; sequencing was by immunoSEQ multiplex PCR. Of 100,000 to 150,000 clones listed, 78% are singletons. This material consisted of peripheral blood, taken from a patient treated with radiotherapy plus ipilimumab. The receptors come from a human donor with non-small cell lung cancer who had a partial response to radiotherapy plus ipilimumab.

This clone was seen a handful of times. This sequence joins TRBV7-2 and TRBJ2-1; D might be TRBD2 (5 bases). Trimming took 1 base from V and 6 from J, leaving 10 bases between them. Germline CDR1 and CDR2: SGHTA and FQGNSA. The CDR3 extends over 14 amino acids. CDR3 sequence: CASSLVGLPNEQFF. The CDR3 DNA sequence: TGTGCCAGCAGCTTAGTTGGACTCCCCAATGAGCAGTTCTTC.

The J gene is TRBJ1-2, the V gene TRBV6-4; D is unclear. The CDR3 is made up of 12 amino acids. Germline-derived CDR1 and CDR2 are MRHNA and SNTAGT. Trimming pared 0 bases from V and 7 bases from J, leaving 6 bases between. The CDR3 is CASSDSGSGYTF. The CDR3 nucleotides read TGTGCCAGCAGTGACTCAGGGAGTGGCTACACCTTC.

This sequence joins TRBV7-9 and TRBJ2-5, with a weak D call TRBD2 (6 bases). The length of the CDR3 is 14 residues. V was pared by 7 bases and J by 3 bases, with 15 bases between. Germline CDR1 SEHNR, CDR2 FQNEAQ (reference sequence). This CDR3 reads CASTSPGGKETQYF. DNA of the CDR3: TGTGCCAGCACTTCGCCAGGAGGGAAAGAGACCCAGTACTTC.

This clone has more than one count but fewer than ten. The chain is built from TRBV7-9 and TRBJ1-6, with D possibly being TRBD1 (6 bases). The germline V gene encodes CDR1 SEHNR and CDR2 FQNEAQ (reference sequence). Trimming took 7 bases from V and 10 from J, leaving 14 bases between them. CDR3 length equals 13 residues. The CDR3 spells CASIKQGASPLHF. CDR3 nucleotide sequence: TGTGCCAGCATCAAACAGGGAGCCTCACCCCTCCACTTT.

V and J are TRBV18 and TRBJ2-7; tentative D call: TRBD2 (5 bases). The V end was cut by 3 bases, the J end by 3 bases, with 15 bases between. The CDR3 sequence is 15 residues long. Looked up from germline, CDR1 is KGHSH and CDR2 is LQKENI. CDR3 region: CASSPPGLMGYEQYF. The CDR3, as DNA: TGTGCCAGCTCACCTCCGGGATTAATGGGCTACGAGCAGTACTTC.

The chain has TRBV7-8 and TRBJ2-3; D is unclear. The CDR3 contains 14 residues. The germline V gene encodes CDR1 SGHVS and CDR2 FQNEAQ. V was shortened by 5 bases and J by 0 bases, with 9 bases between the two germline ends. Written as DNA, the CDR3 is TGTGCCAGCAGCCCAGGTCCTAGCACAGATACGCAGTATTTT. Protein product: CASSPGPSTDTQYF.

The genes are TRBV6-1 and TRBJ1-1; 7 bases are shared with TRBD1. The CDR3 extends over 14 amino acids. Losses at the gene ends were 6 bases for V and 3 bases for J; bases not matched to a gene: 7. Germline V gives CDR1 MNHNS, CDR2 SASEGT. The CDR3 bases are TGTGCCAGCAGAATCAGGGGGTTGGACACTGAAGCTTTCTTT. This encodes CASRIRGLDTEAFF.

V is TRBV2 and J is TRBJ1-6; D possibly corresponds to TRBD1 (5 bases). Germline V gives CDR1 SNHLY, CDR2 FYNNEI. V was shortened by 7 bases and J by 6 bases, with 13 bases between the two germline ends. The CDR3 totals 14 residues. CDR3 DNA sequence: TGTGCCAGCACCCAATGGGGCCGTAATTCACCCCTCCACTTT. This translates into CASTQWGRNSPLHF.

V and J are TRBV28 and TRBJ2-7; maybe TRBD2 (5 bases). There are 13 residues in the CDR3. The V gene's germline CDR1 is MDHEN and CDR2 SYDVKM. Between the trimmed V and J ends, which lost 2 bases and 6 bases, there was a span of 11 bases. CDR3 amino acids: CASSLGGLREQYF. CDR3 coding DNA: TGTGCCAGCAGTTTAGGCGGGCTCCGCGAGCAGTACTTC.

V is TRBV9 and J is TRBJ1-1; 7 nucleotides line up with TRBD1. The CDR3 runs to 16 residues. The ends lost 3 bases at V and 7 bases at J; junction bases unmatched: 15. Per germline, CDR1 SGDLS and CDR2 YYNGEE. CDR3 coding DNA: TGTGCCAGCAGCGCAGGGGGAATTGCCCTATCCAATGAAGCTTTCTTT. Residues: CASSAGGIALSNEAFF. Together with reference TRBV9 and TRBJ1-1, the CDR3 gives the full variable domain: DSGVTQTPKHLITATGQRVTLRCSPRSGDLSVYWYQQSLDQGLQFLIQYYNGEERAKGNILERFSAQQFPDLHSELNLSSLELGDSALYFCASSAGGIALSNEAFFGQGTRLTVV.

The V and J genes are TRBV10-3 and TRBJ1-1, with D perhaps TRBD1 (5 bases). Trimming cost V 2 bases and J 1 base, with 8 bases left between them. The CDR3 covers 14 residues. Germline V gives CDR1 ENHRY, CDR2 SYGVKD. The CDR3 is CAISELGANTEAFF. In DNA form, the CDR3 reads TGTGCCATCAGTGAGCTAGGGGCGAACACTGAAGCTTTCTTT.

V usage is TRBV27 and J usage is TRBJ2-2, with 9 nucleotides matching TRBD2. Per germline, CDR1 MNHEY and CDR2 SMNVEV (reference sequence). V was clipped by 5 bases and J by 4 bases; unmatched bases: 5. The CDR3 contains 15 residues. The CDR3 DNA reads TGTGCCAGCAGTCAATTAGCGGGAGTCACCGGGGAGCTGTTTTTT. It is translated as CASSQLAGVTGELFF.

The rearrangement joins TRBV9 to TRBJ2-7; 8 bases are a match to TRBD1. In germline, CDR1 is SGDLS, CDR2 YYNGEE. CDR3 length: 14 residues. After removal of 0 bases from V and 5 bases from J, the junction contained 4 bases not matched to a gene. The CDR3 nucleotides are TGTGCCAGCAGCGTAGGGACAGGGCTGGACGAGCAGTACTTC. Its translation is CASSVGTGLDEQYF.

The DNA of the CDR3 is TGTGCCAGCAGCCCTAGAGGTCCCTCCGAGGGCACTGAAGCTTTCTTT. As protein: CASSPRGPSEGTEAFF. The genes are TRBV11-2 and TRBJ1-1, with unresolved D. CDR1 is SGHAT, CDR2 FQNNGV, per germline. The CDR3 is made up of 16 amino acids. The V end was cut by 5 bases, the J end by 4 bases, with 20 bases between.

The chain combines TRBV2 with TRBJ1-1; no definite D call. V lost 3 bases and J lost 0, with 8 bases in between. This CDR3 region has 14 residues. Per germline, CDR1 SNHLY and CDR2 FYNNEI. The CDR3 DNA follows: TGTGCCAGCAGTGATCTCGGGGTGAACACTGAAGCTTTCTTT. This sequence encodes CASSDLGVNTEAFF.

The chain joins TRBV4-3 to TRBJ2-2, with TRBD1 matching 7 bases. J was trimmed by 5 bases and V by 4 bases; bases with no gene match: 4. This CDR3 comprises 14 residues. CDR1 LGHNA and CDR2 YSLEER come from the germline V gene. The DNA of the CDR3 is TGCGCCAGCAGCCGCCAGACAGGGACCGGGGAGCTGTTTTTT. Protein sequence: CASSRQTGTGELFF.

As to this clone: One end of the junction varies from germline; a read error may be responsible. The same CDR3 is also encoded by other DNA sequences in this sample. The chain joins TRBV18 to TRBJ1-2, with D perhaps TRBD1 (5 bases). The CDR3 loop spans 16 amino acids. The V gene's germline CDR1 is KGHSH and CDR2 LQKENI. CDR3 in DNA: TGCGCCAGCTCACCACCAACCGGTGGGACGGGGGGTGGCTACACCTTC. Translated, it gives CASSPPTGGTGGGYTF. The full variable domain, its missing parts supplied by reference TRBV18 and TRBJ1-2, is NAGVMQNPRHLVRRRGQEARLRCSPMKGHSHVYWYRQLPEEGLKFMVYLQKENIIDESGMPKERFSAEFPKEGPSILRIQQVVRGDSAAYFCASSPPTGGTGGGYTFGSGTRLTVV.